Here is one T cell receptor beta chain with its context. What antigen it recognizes has not been identified. The sample holds no much larger clone one base away, and base qualities are not on file. The meaning of the sample's treatment or condition label: in vitro stimulation with specific CMV peptide epitopes to enrich CMV-specific T cells. The CDR3 spans 18 residues, from the cysteine through the phenylalanine. Solely the CDR3 DNA is kept, with 54 bases framed from the first base. V loses 1 base at its end and J loses 4 bases; junction bases beyond the gene matches: 7. CDR1 and CDR2, looked up from the germline V gene, are SGHAT and FQNNGV. This sample was sequenced with an Illumina HiSeq 1500. In TCRdb, the public reads were trimmed at Q25 with fastp and aligned with MiXCR, with productive beta chains retained. Under each unique CDR3 protein, matching rows form one entry showing the most common genes and DNA. The sample table contains approximately 990,000 distinct CDR3 sequences; only one count was recorded for 31% of them. The ten largest account for around 15% of the sample.

This sample was taken from a study of T cell repertoires in cytomegalovirus infection (dated by TCRdb to the late 2010s). Broadly, across the study: Recently identified HLA-C-restricted CMV epitopes, whose presentation resists viral immunomodulation, were targeted by peptide stimulations together with well-studied HLA-B-restricted epitopes. Donor HLA type was relevant to the analysis, because carriage of CMV infection together with the matching HLA type was indicated by public TCR beta signatures. Beyond this particular receptor, the publication reports: In the ex vivo response, HLA-C-restricted CMV-specific TCR beta clonotypes were dominant, and in two of eight donors the single most frequent clonotype came from this HLA-C-restricted group. Carriers of CMV infection plus the relevant HLA type were discriminated by the cumulative frequency of public TCR beta family members in the study cohort and in an independent roughly 400-donor cohort.

The sequence was collected from a human donor in good health (CMV status not recorded). Some clones in this sample may be carry-over from other donors' samples. The receptor chain draws on TRBV11-2 and TRBJ2-2; TRBD1 agrees with 12 junctional bases. The material sequenced was cultured CD8+ T cells from PBMCs, taken from culture after CMV antigen stimulation. The CDR3 here reads CASSLAPGQGAVTGELFF. The base sequence is TGTGCCAGCAGCTTAGCGCCGGGACAGGGGGCGGTCACCGGGGAGCTGTTTTTT.